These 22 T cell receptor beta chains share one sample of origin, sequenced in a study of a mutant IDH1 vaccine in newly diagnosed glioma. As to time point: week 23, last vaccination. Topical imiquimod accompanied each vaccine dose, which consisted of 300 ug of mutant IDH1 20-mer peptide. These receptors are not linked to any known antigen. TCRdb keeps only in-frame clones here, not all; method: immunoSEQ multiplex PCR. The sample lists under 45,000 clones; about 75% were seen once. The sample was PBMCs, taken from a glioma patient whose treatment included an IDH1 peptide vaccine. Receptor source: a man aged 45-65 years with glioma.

The CDR3 DNA reads as TGCGCCAGCAGCCAAGGAGGGGACTCTGAAGCTTTCTTT. It specifies CASSQGGDSEAFF. J is TRBJ1-1 and V is TRBV4-1; the D gene is possibly TRBD1 (5 bases). Trimming left V 1 base short and J 6 bases short, with 9 bases between. The germline CDR1 and CDR2 sequences are MGHRA and YSYEKL. This CDR3 spans 13 amino acids.

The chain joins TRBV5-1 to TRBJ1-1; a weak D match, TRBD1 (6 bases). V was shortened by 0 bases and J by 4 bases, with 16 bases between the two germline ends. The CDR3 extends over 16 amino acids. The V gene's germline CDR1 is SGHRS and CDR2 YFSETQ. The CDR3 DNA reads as TGCGCCAGCAGCTTGGCACAGGGCGGTTATAGCACTGAAGCTTTCTTT. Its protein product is CASSLAQGGYSTEAFF.

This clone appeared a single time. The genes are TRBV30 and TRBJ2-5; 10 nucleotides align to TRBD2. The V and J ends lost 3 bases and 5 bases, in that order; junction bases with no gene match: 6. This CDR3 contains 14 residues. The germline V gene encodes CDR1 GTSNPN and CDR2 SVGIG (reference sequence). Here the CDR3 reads CAWRKRGGGETQYF. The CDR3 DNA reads TGTGCCTGGAGGAAGCGGGGGGGCGGGGAGACCCAGTACTTC.

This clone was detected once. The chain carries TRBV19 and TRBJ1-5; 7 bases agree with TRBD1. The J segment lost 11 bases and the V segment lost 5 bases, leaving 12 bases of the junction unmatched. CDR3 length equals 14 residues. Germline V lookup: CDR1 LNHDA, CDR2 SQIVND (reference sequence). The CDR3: CASSPDRATGAQHF. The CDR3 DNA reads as TGTGCCAGTAGTCCCGACAGGGCGACTGGGGCCCAGCATTTT. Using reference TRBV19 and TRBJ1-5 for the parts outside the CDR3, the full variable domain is DGGITQSPKYLFRKEGQNVTLSCEQNLNHDAMYWYRQDPGQGLRLIYYSQIVNDFQKGDIAEGYSVSREKKESFPLTVTSAQKNPTAFYLCASSPDRATGAQHFGDGTRLSIL.

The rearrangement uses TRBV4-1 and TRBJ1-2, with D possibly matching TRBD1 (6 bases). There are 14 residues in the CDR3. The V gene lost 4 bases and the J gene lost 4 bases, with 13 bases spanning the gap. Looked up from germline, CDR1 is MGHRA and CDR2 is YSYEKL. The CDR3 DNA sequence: TGCGCCAGCAGCCCTACGGGGGGCGGCTATGGCTACACCTTC. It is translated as CASSPTGGGYGYTF.

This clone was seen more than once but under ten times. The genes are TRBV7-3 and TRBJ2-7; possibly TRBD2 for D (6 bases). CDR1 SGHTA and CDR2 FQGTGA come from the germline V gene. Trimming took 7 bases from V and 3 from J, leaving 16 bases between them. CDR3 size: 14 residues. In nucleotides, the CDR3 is TGTGCCAGCATGGTTACTAGCTTTCACTACGAGCAGTACTTC. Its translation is CASMVTSFHYEQYF.

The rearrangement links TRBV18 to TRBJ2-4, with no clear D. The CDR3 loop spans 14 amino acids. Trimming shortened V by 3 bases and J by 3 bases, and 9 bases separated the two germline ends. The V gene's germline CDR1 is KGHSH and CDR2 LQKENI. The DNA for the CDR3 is TGTGCCAGCTCACCGGCCGCGGACAAAAACATTCAGTACTTC. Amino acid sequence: CASSPAADKNIQYF.

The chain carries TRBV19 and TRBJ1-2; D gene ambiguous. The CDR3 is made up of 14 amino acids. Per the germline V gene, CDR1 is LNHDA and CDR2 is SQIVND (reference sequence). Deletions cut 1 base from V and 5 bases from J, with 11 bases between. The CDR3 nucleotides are TGTGCCAGTAGTATAGCGGGAAAGAGGTATGGCTACACCTTC. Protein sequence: CASSIAGKRYGYTF.

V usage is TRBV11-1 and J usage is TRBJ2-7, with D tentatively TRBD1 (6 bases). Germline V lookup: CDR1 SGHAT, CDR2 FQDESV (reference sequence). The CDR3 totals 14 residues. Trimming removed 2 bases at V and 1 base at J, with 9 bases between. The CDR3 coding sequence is TGTGCCAGCAGCTTACCGACAGGATCCTACGAGCAGTACTTC. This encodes CASSLPTGSYEQYF.

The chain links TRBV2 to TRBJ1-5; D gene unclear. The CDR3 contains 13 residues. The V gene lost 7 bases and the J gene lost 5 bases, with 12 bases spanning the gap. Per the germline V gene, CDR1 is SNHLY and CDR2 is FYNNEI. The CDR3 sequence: CASNPDGDQPQHF. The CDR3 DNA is TGTGCCAGCAATCCGGATGGTGATCAGCCCCAGCATTTT.

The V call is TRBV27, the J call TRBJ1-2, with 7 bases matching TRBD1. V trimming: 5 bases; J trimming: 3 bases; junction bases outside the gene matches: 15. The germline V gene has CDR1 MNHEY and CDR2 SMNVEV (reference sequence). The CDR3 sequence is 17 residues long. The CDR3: CASSPGTARSWYYGYTF. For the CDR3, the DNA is TGTGCCAGCAGTCCTGGGACAGCTCGCTCTTGGTACTATGGCTACACCTTC.

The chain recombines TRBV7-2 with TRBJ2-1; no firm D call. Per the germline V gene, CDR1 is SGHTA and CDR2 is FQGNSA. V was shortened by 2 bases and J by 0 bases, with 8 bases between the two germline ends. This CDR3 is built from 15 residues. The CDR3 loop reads CASSLRVDSYNEQFF. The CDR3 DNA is TGTGCCAGCAGCTTAAGAGTTGACTCCTACAATGAGCAGTTCTTC.

The CDR3 DNA sequence: TGTGCCACCAGCAGAGAGTTGGCAGCCCCAGGGAAAGAGCAGTACTTC. It translates to CATSRELAAPGKEQYF. The chain links TRBV15 to TRBJ2-7; a possible D gene is TRBD1 (5 bases). The V gene lost 0 bases and the J gene lost 7 bases, with 19 bases spanning the gap. Germline V gives CDR1 LNHNV, CDR2 YYDKDF (reference sequence). This CDR3 is 16 amino acids long.

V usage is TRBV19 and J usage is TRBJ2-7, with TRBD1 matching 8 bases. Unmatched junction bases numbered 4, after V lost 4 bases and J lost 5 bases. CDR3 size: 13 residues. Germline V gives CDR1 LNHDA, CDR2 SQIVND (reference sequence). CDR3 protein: CASSTKQGDEQYF. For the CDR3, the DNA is TGTGCCAGTAGTACAAAACAGGGGGACGAGCAGTACTTC. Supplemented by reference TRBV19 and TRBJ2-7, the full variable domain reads DGGITQSPKYLFRKEGQNVTLSCEQNLNHDAMYWYRQDPGQGLRLIYYSQIVNDFQKGDIAEGYSVSREKKESFPLTVTSAQKNPTAFYLCASSTKQGDEQYFGPGTRLTVT.

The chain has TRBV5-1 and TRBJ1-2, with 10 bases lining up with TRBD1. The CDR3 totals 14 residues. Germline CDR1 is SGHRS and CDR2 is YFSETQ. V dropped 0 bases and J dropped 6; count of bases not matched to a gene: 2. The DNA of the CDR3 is TGCGCCAGCAGCTTGGGGACAGGGGGGAATGGCTACACCTTC. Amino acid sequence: CASSLGTGGNGYTF.

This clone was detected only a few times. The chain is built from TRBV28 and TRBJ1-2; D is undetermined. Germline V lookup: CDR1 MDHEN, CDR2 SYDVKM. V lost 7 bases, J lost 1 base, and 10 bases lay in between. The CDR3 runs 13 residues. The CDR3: CASTSGNNYGYTF. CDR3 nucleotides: TGTGCCAGCACCTCGGGTAATAACTATGGCTACACCTTC.

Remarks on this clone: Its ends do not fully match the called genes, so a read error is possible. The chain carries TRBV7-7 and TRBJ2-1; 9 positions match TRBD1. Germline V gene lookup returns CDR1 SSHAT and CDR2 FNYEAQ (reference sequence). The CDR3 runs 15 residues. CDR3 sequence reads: CASSVGQGGGNEQFF. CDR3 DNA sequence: TGTGCTAGCAGCGTGGGACAGGGAGGAGGGAATGAGCAGTTCTTC.

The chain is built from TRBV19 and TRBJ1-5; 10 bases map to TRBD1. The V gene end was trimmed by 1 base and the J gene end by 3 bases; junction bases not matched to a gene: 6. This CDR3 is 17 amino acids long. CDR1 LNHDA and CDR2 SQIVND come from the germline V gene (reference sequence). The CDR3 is CASSIALGTGDNQPQHF. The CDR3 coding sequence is TGTGCCAGTAGTATAGCCCTCGGGACAGGGGACAATCAGCCCCAGCATTTT.

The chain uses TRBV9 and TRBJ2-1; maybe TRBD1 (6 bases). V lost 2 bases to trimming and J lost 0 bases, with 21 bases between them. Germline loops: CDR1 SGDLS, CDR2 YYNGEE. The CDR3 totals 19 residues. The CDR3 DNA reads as TGTGCCAGCAGCGTGGACCCCTCAAGCGACAGGAGCTCCTACAATGAGCAGTTCTTC. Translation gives CASSVDPSSDRSSYNEQFF.

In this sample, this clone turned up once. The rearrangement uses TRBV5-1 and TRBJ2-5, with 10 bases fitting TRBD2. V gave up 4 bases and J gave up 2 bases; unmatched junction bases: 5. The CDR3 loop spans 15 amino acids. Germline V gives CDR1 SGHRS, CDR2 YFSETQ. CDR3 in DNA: TGCGCCAGCAGCATTTATAGCGGGGGGCAAGAGACCCAGTACTTC. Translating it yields CASSIYSGGQETQYF.

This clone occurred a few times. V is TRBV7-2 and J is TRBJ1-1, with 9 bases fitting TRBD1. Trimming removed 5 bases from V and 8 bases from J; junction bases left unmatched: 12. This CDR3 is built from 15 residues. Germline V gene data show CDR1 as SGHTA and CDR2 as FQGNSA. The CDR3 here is CASSPQIDRGTEAFF. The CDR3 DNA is TGTGCCAGCAGCCCCCAAATTGACAGGGGGACGGAAGCTTTCTTT. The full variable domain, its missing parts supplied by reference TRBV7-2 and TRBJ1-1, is GAGVSQSPSNKVTEKGKDVELRCDPISGHTALYWYRQSLGQGLEFLIYFQGNSAPDKSGLPSDRFSAERTGGSVSTLTIQRTQQEDSAVYLCASSPQIDRGTEAFFGQGTRLTVV.

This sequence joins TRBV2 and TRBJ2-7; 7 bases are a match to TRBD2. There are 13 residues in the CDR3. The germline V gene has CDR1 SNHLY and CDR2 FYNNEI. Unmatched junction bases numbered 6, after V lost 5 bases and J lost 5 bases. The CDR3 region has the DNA TGTGCCAGCAGTTCCACCGGGGGGAACGAGCAGTACTTC. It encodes CASSSTGGNEQYF.